There are a few counts of the clone carrying this T cell receptor beta chain. These data are taken from a study of human T cells and chemical hapten exposure. Overall study: 2% DPC applied to a 2 cm by 2 cm arm area sensitized donors. Women made up most patients, who had alopecia areata, totalis or universalis.

TCRdb redid the calling of the RACE reads with MiXCR, one entry per CDR3 protein. The sample includes just under 60,000 distinct CDR3 sequences, roughly 12% of them seen just once. The CDR3 runs 14 residues. V was shortened by 3 bases and J by 2 bases, with 11 bases between the two germline ends. Germline lookup yields CDR1 KGHSH and CDR2 LQKENI. Specified time point: patch test 3, about 24 weeks after DPC sensitization. Treatment: therapeutic diphenylcyclopropenone sensitization with weekly scalp DPC. The material sequenced was whole blood, taken in connection with sensitization to the hapten diphenylcyclopropenone (DPC). This TCR derives from a man between 25 and 39 years old with alopecia areata. Some clones in this sample may be carry-over from other donors' samples. The V call is TRBV18, the J call TRBJ2-7; D is perhaps TRBD1 (6 bases). In DNA form, the CDR3 reads TGTGCCAGCTCACCCCGGGACACCCCCTACGAGCAGTACTTC. Protein product: CASSPRDTPYEQYF. Supplemented by reference TRBV18 and TRBJ2-7, the full variable domain reads NAGVMQNPRHLVRRRGQEARLRCSPMKGHSHVYWYRQLPEEGLKFMVYLQKENIIDESGMPKERFSAEFPKEGPSILRIQQVVRGDSAAYFCASSPRDTPYEQYFGPGTRLTVT.